This paragraph reports one T cell receptor beta chain. These data come from a study of blood T cell repertoires in COVID-19. Study-level information: Samples came from the United States, Italy and Spain, spanning acute and convalescent COVID-19. Sources were T cells, B-cell-depleted T cells, or PBMCs; the material itself was cDNA or gDNA.

Seattle researchers signed up patients amid active infection and tracked them longitudinally. In the original analysis: By means of reference gene primer amplification, nucleated cell counts were estimated. Assay: immunoSEQ multiplex PCR; the TCRdb copy retains only in-frame clones and omits some. V, J and clone size reflect that table, while D and trimming were determined from the DNA. The sample lists about 180,000 clones, about 81% occurring once. V lost 5 bases and J lost 1; bases outside the gene matches: 10. Germline values: CDR1 LNHDA, CDR2 SQIVND (reference sequence). The CDR3 runs to 20 residues.

The clonotype originates from a woman of 80 years or more with COVID-19, enrolled during active disease. Sequenced sample: peripheral blood. The rearrangement links TRBV19 to TRBJ2-2; 16 bases are shared with TRBD2. For the CDR3, the DNA is TGTGCCAGTAGTGGGCGCGGGACTAGCGGGGGGGCCTGGAACACCGGGGAGCTGTTTTTT. It translates to CASSGRGTSGGAWNTGELFF.